This T cell receptor (beta chain) is drawn from a study of T-cell memory formation after mild COVID-19. TCRdb re-derived calls from the 5' RACE reads in MiXCR, one entry per CDR3 protein. The table shows over 45,000 distinct CDR3 sequences, with 25% to 35% occurring only once. The CDR3 extends over 15 amino acids. Germline V lookup: CDR1 MNHEY, CDR2 SVGAGI. Trimming cost V 6 bases and J 2 bases; bases outside gene matches: 5. The sequenced material came from PBMCs or a T cell subset sorted from them (not recorded which). The receptor was isolated from a man aged 18 to 30 who had mild COVID-19 (a few samples of this study predate the infection). Cell type and time point are not known. This chain links TRBV6-5 with TRBJ2-1; 9 bases align to TRBD2. CDR3 residues: CASSLSGRPYNEQFF. The DNA of the CDR3 is TGTGCCAGCAGCCTAAGCGGGAGGCCCTACAATGAGCAGTTCTTC.